The 18 T cell receptor beta chains in this list originate from one sample, sequenced in a study of shared clonotypes between healthy human individuals. The naive CD8 subset, CD45RO-negative cells positively selected for CCR7, excluded terminally differentiated effector memory CD45RA+ cells. The method was immunoSEQ multiplex PCR; TCRdb's version includes in-frame clones alone and lacks a portion of them. The sample holds around 600,000 clones, roughly 98% seen once. The sequencing sample was made of naive CD8+ T cells sorted from blood. All receptors come from a young man in good health.

The chain carries TRBV6-1 and TRBJ2-7; 9 bases align to TRBD1. Germline V lookup: CDR1 MNHNS, CDR2 SASEGT. The V and J ends lost 10 bases and 7 bases, in that order; junction bases with no gene match: 11. The CDR3 consists of 13 residues. The DNA for the CDR3 is TGTGCCATCCACAGGGGGCCGCTAGGAGAGCAGTACTTC. Residues: CAIHRGPLGEQYF.

The chain is built from TRBV7-2 and TRBJ2-7; D unclear. V was shortened by 0 bases and J by 7 bases, with 13 bases between the two germline ends. Germline V gene data show CDR1 as SGHTA and CDR2 as FQGNSA. The CDR3 loop spans 14 amino acids. CDR3 DNA: TGTGCCAGCAGCTTAGCAGGGCCCCATAAAGAGCAGTACTTC. Translation: CASSLAGPHKEQYF.

This clone appeared a single time. The chain employs TRBV11-2 and TRBJ2-7; D tentatively reads TRBD1 or TRBD2 (5 bases each). Trimming cost V 6 bases and J 0 bases, with 18 bases left between them. The length of the CDR3 is 16 residues. The germline CDR1 and CDR2 sequences are SGHAT and FQNNGV. CDR3 sequence: CASSETRGIHSYEQYF. For the CDR3, the DNA is TGTGCCAGCAGTGAGACCCGGGGCATACACTCCTACGAGCAGTACTTC.

The rearrangement joins TRBV19 to TRBJ1-1, with 8 bases lining up with TRBD1. This CDR3 is built from 14 residues. The V and J ends lost 9 bases and 5 bases, in that order; junction bases with no gene match: 11. Germline CDR1 is LNHDA and CDR2 is SQIVND (reference sequence). CDR3 nucleotides: TGTGCCAGCTCGATACAGGGGGGGGGAACTGAAGCTTTCTTT. Its protein product is CASSIQGGGTEAFF.

The chain has TRBV5-1 and TRBJ1-5; weak D call: TRBD1 (6 bases). V dropped 0 bases and J dropped 0 bases, with 10 bases sitting between them. CDR1 SGHRS and CDR2 YFSETQ come from the germline V gene. The CDR3 runs to 16 residues. The CDR3 DNA reads TGCGCCAGCAGCTTGGCTGGCAGGGGTAGCAATCAGCCCCAGCATTTT. Translation gives CASSLAGRGSNQPQHF.

The chain has TRBV5-6 and TRBJ2-7; 7 positions agree with TRBD2. Trimming removed 3 bases from V and 2 bases from J; junction bases left unmatched: 5. The CDR3 sequence is 14 residues long. CDR1 is SGHDT, CDR2 YYEEEE, per germline. CDR3 in amino acids: CASSSRGLAYEQYF. The DNA for the CDR3 is TGTGCCAGCAGCTCAAGAGGACTAGCCTACGAGCAGTACTTC.

V and J are TRBV5-5 and TRBJ1-5, with a possible D match to TRBD1 (5 bases). CDR1 and CDR2 (germline): SGHKS, YYEKEE (reference sequence). V gave up 0 bases and J gave up 3 bases, with 16 bases separating them. This CDR3 is 17 amino acids long. The CDR3 here is CASSLVVQARDNQPQHF. The DNA of the CDR3 is TGTGCCAGCAGCTTGGTGGTACAGGCCAGGGACAATCAGCCCCAGCATTTT. Drawing the rest from reference TRBV5-5 and TRBJ1-5, the complete variable domain is DAGVTQSPTHLIKTRGQQVTLRCSPISGHKSVSWYQQVLGQGPQFIFQYYEKEERGRGNFPDRFSARQFPNYSSELNVNALLLGDSALYLCASSLVVQARDNQPQHFGDGTRLSIL.

A word on this clone: Different DNA sequences within this sample yield the same CDR3. The rearrangement uses TRBV27 and TRBJ1-1; no clear D gene. The CDR3 is made up of 13 amino acids. Per the germline V gene, CDR1 is MNHEY and CDR2 is SMNVEV (reference sequence). Trimming took off 2 bases at V and 5 bases at J, with 9 bases between the two ends. The CDR3 sequence: CASSLGGGTEAFF. CDR3 bases: TGTGCCAGCAGTTTAGGCGGCGGGACTGAAGCTTTCTTT.

The chain has TRBV7-9 and TRBJ1-5; TRBD1 is a possible D gene (6 bases). V gave up 4 bases and J gave up 5 bases, with 12 bases separating them. The V gene's germline CDR1 is SEHNR and CDR2 FQNEAQ (reference sequence). The CDR3 extends over 14 amino acids. The CDR3 coding sequence is TGTGCCAGCAGCTCGGACAGATATGATCAGCCCCAGCATTTT. As protein: CASSSDRYDQPQHF.

The chain couples TRBV5-1 to TRBJ2-1, with 14 bases identical to TRBD2. CDR1 is SGHRS and CDR2 is YFSETQ in the germline V gene. The CDR3 is made up of 16 amino acids. Trimming took 4 bases from V and 6 from J; bases not matched to a gene: 6. CDR3 DNA sequence: TGCGCCAGCAGCCACCCAGGACTAGCGGGAGGCAATGAGCAGTTCTTC. Translated, it gives CASSHPGLAGGNEQFF.

This clone was detected once. The chain carries TRBV25-1 and TRBJ1-5; no reliable D call. Trimming removed 3 bases from V and 8 bases from J, with 11 bases in between. Germline loops: CDR1 MGHDK, CDR2 SYGVNS. The CDR3 extends over 13 amino acids. The CDR3 is CASSDETQEPQHF. In nucleotides, the CDR3 is TGTGCCAGCAGTGACGAGACTCAGGAGCCCCAGCATTTT.

The gene calls are TRBV9 and TRBJ2-7; TRBD1 might be the D (6 bases). This CDR3 spans 16 amino acids. Germline V gene lookup returns CDR1 SGDLS and CDR2 YYNGEE. Trimming shortened V by 3 bases and J by 3 bases, and 19 bases separated the two germline ends. The CDR3 DNA reads as TGTGCCAGCAGCGCCCCCAGCCGGGACACCAACTACGAGCAGTACTTC. It specifies CASSAPSRDTNYEQYF.

The chain recombines TRBV7-9 with TRBJ2-7, with 8 nucleotides matching TRBD1. CDR1 SEHNR and CDR2 FQNEAQ come from the germline V gene (reference sequence). The CDR3 consists of 15 residues. The J segment lost 1 base and the V segment lost 5 bases, leaving 7 bases of the junction unmatched. The CDR3 loop is CASSASGTGSYEQYF. For the CDR3, the DNA is TGTGCCAGCAGCGCCTCCGGGACAGGATCCTACGAGCAGTACTTC.

The rearrangement joins TRBV7-2 to TRBJ1-1, with 8 bases aligning to TRBD1. Per germline, CDR1 SGHTA and CDR2 FQGNSA. This CDR3 comprises 16 residues. Unmatched junction bases numbered 6, after V lost 2 bases and J lost 1 base. CDR3: CASSLTGGVPNTEAFF. CDR3 coding DNA: TGTGCCAGCAGCTTAACAGGGGGTGTACCGAACACTGAAGCTTTCTTT.

The rearrangement links TRBV10-2 to TRBJ1-1; 9 bases map to TRBD1. There are 12 residues in the CDR3. Germline V gene data show CDR1 as WSHSY and CDR2 as SAAADI. V lost 10 bases to trimming and J lost 6 bases; unmatched junction nucleotides: 6. The CDR3, as DNA: TGCGCCACCTCGGACAGGGGCTCTGAAGCTTTCTTT. Its translation: CATSDRGSEAFF.

The genes are TRBV6-1 and TRBJ1-4; D possibly corresponds to TRBD1 (5 bases). CDR3 length: 14 residues. Germline CDR1 reads MNHNS; CDR2 reads SASEGT. The V gene lost 5 bases and the J gene lost 4 bases, with 11 bases spanning the gap. The CDR3 sequence is CASSSQGLNEKLFF. The CDR3 DNA reads TGTGCCAGCAGTTCCCAGGGACTTAATGAAAAACTGTTTTTT.

The J gene is TRBJ1-1, the V gene TRBV27; TRBD1 agrees at 8 bases. This CDR3 spans 15 amino acids. The trim removed 6 bases at V and 1 base at J, leaving 7 bases unmatched. Germline V gene sequence: CDR1 MNHEY, CDR2 SMNVEV (reference sequence). In nucleotides, the CDR3 is TGTGCCAGCAGCGTCAGGGGGCGAGGGAACACTGAAGCTTTCTTT. Translated: CASSVRGRGNTEAFF.

This sequence joins TRBV5-1 and TRBJ2-7, with a possible D match to TRBD1 (6 bases). V lost 0 bases to trimming and J lost 6 bases, with 22 bases between them. This CDR3 comprises 17 residues. From germline, CDR1 is SGHRS and CDR2 YFSETQ. CDR3 loop: CASSLDLDLGGPGEQYF. The CDR3 nucleotides read TGCGCCAGCAGCTTGGACCTCGATTTAGGGGGTCCCGGCGAGCAGTACTTC. The full variable domain, its missing parts supplied by reference TRBV5-1 and TRBJ2-7, is KAGVTQTPRYLIKTRGQQVTLSCSPISGHRSVSWYQQTPGQGLQFLFEYFSETQRNKGNFPGRFSGRQFSNSRSEMNVSTLELGDSALYLCASSLDLDLGGPGEQYFGPGTRLTVT.